These T cell receptor beta chains were read from a single sample in a study of T cells after posttransplantation cyclophosphamide. TCRdb's table, derived via immunoSEQ multiplex PCR, lists solely in-frame clones and lacks some. The repertoire has 5,600 or so clones, almost 95% of them found once; the top ten carry roughly 1.3%. Material: CD4+ T cells sorted from bone marrow. All receptors derive from an older woman in good health, CMV-negative, and a related stem cell transplant donor. The CDR3 runs from the conserved cysteine through the conserved F or W. The D gene is left open where the match is weak. Clone size, where shown, is once, few, many, or a class for clones that have expanded.

>TRBD2|NA|TRBJ2-3|TRBV11-2
TGTGCCAGCAGCGCATTAGCGGGGGGCCCAGATACGCAGTATTTT
CASSALAGGPDTQYF
>NA|NA|TRBJ1-4|TRBV7-9
TGTGCCAGCAGCTTAGGCGAGGGAACAACTAATGAAAAACTGTTTTTT
CASSLGEGTTNEKLFF
>TRBD1|NA|TRBJ1-4|TRBV29-1
TGCAGCGTTGCACCGGGACAGGGGAATGAAAAACTGTTTTTT
CSVAPGQGNEKLFF
>TRBD1|NA|TRBJ2-2|TRBV5-4
TGTGCCAGCAGCTCTGCACCGGGACAGGGGGCCACCGGGGAGCTGTTTTTT
CASSSAPGQGATGELFF
>NA|NA|TRBJ2-1|TRBV14
TGTGCCAGCAACTCAGCACGGGGATTCAATGAGCAGTTCTTC
CASNSARGFNEQFF
>NA|NA|TRBJ1-5|TRBV7-2
TGTGCCAGCAGCTTAGCGTCCCGGGTCAATCAGCCCCAGCATTTT
CASSLASRVNQPQHF
>TRBD1|once|TRBJ2-7|TRBV5-1
TGCGCCAGCAGCCCGAACAGGGGGACGGGATACGAGCAGTACTTC
CASSPNRGTGYEQYF
>TRBD1|NA|TRBJ1-2|TRBV27
TGTGCCAGCAGTACATCCCCCGCCGGGACAGGGGGTGGCTACACCTTC
CASSTSPAGTGGGYTF
>NA|NA|TRBJ1-6|TRBV6-1
TGTGCCAGCACTAGGCGCTCTTTAAATTCCCCCCTCCACTTT
CASTRRSLNSPLHF
>TRBD2|NA|TRBJ2-5|TRBV5-4
TGTGCCAGCAGCTCATCGGGACTAGGGCCCGGGGAGACCCAGTACTTC
CASSSSGLGPGETQYF
>NA|NA|TRBJ2-2|TRBV19
TGTGCCAGTAGGCCCAGGGGAAGGGACACCGGGGAGCTGTTTTTT
CASRPRGRDTGELFF
>TRBD1|once|TRBJ2-7|TRBV9
TGTGCCAGCAGCGTAGGCATAGGACAGGGATACTACGAGCAGTACTTC
CASSVGIGQGYYEQYF
>NA|NA|TRBJ1-2|TRBV7-6
TGTGCCAGCAGCCCCGGGGGTTCGCATGGCTACACCTTC
CASSPGGSHGYTF
>NA|NA|TRBJ1-6|TRBV7-3
TGTGCCAGCAGCTTACGGTCAGGGTATGGTTCACCCCTCCACTTT
CASSLRSGYGSPLHF
>TRBD2|NA|TRBJ2-1|TRBV11-2
TGTGCCAGCAGCTTAGAACTAGCGGAACCCTACAATGAGCAGTTCTTC
CASSLELAEPYNEQFF
>NA|NA|TRBJ1-6|TRBV29-1
TGCAGCGTCCACCATGGGGGGGATTCACCCCTCCACTTT
CSVHHGGDSPLHF
>TRBD1|NA|TRBJ1-3|TRBV9
TGTGCCAGCGGGGACAGGGGCGCGTCGGGAAACACCATATATTTT
CASGDRGASGNTIYF
>TRBD1|NA|TRBJ2-3|TRBV29-1
TGCAGCGTTGCCGAAACAGGGGCAGATACGCAGTATTTT
CSVAETGADTQYF
>TRBD2|NA|TRBJ2-1|TRBV5-1
TGCGCCAGCAGCTTCGGACTAGCGGGAGTGGATGAGCAGTTCTTC
CASSFGLAGVDEQFF
>TRBD1|once|TRBJ1-2|TRBV4-2
TGTGCCAGCAGCCAAGGGCCCCGGGACAGGGACCTGGGCTACACCTTC
CASSQGPRDRDLGYTF
>NA|NA|TRBJ1-6|TRBV4-1
TGCGCCAGCAGCCAAGAATCGAGGGTGGGTAATTCACCCCTCCACTTT
CASSQESRVGNSPLHF
>NA|NA|TRBJ1-1|TRBV5-4
TGTGCCAGCAGCCCGACAGGAAACACTGAAGCTTTCTTT
CASSPTGNTEAFF
>NA|NA|TRBJ2-5|TRBV5-8
TGTGCCAGCAGCTCGGGGTTTAGGACAGAGACCCAGTACTTC
CASSSGFRTETQYF
>TRBD2|NA|TRBJ2-3|TRBV11-2
TGTGCCAGCAGCTTCTCTAGCGGGAGAAAGGCAGATACGCAGTATTTT
CASSFSSGRKADTQYF
>NA|NA|TRBJ2-6|TRBV9
TGTGCCAGCAGCGTAGCTACGAGGACTGGGGCCAACGTCCTGACTTTC
CASSVATRTGANVLTF
>TRBD1|NA|TRBJ1-1|TRBV19
TGTGCCAGTAGTATCACTCGCCGGGACAGGGGGCTTGGGGACACTGAAGCTTTCTTT
CASSITRRDRGLGDTEAFF
>TRBD2|NA|TRBJ2-1|TRBV18
TGTGCCAGCTCACCCACGGCGGGGCTAGCGGGAGTTGGTAATGAGCAGTTCTTC
CASSPTAGLAGVGNEQFF